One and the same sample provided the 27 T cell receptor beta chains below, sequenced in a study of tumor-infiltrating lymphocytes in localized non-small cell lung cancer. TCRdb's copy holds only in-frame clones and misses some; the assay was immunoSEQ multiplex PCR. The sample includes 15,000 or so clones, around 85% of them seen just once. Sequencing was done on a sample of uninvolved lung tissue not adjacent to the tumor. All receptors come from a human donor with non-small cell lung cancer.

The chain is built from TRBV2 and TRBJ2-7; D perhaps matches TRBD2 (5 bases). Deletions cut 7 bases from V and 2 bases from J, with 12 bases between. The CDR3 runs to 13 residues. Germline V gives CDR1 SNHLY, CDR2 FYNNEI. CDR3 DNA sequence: TGTGCCAGCACGAGGGAGTTTGCCTACGAGCAGTACTTC. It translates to CASTREFAYEQYF.

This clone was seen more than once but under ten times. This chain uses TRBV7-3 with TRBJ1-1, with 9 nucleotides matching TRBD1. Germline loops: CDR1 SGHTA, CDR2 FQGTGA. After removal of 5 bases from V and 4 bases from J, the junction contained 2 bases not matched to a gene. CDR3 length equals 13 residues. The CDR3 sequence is CASSPTGGTEAFF. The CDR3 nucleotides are TGTGCCAGCAGCCCGACAGGGGGCACTGAAGCTTTCTTT.

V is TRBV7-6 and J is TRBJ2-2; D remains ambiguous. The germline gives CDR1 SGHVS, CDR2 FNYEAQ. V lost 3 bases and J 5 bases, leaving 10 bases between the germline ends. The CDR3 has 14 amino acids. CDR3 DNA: TGTGCCAGCAGCTTTCAGGCGGCGACCGGGGAGCTGTTTTTT. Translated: CASSFQAATGELFF.

The CDR3 is CASSVATNTGELFF. As DNA, the CDR3 is TGTGCCAGCAGCGTAGCCACGAACACCGGGGAGCTGTTTTTT. This chain uses TRBV9 with TRBJ2-2, with D unclear. Germline values: CDR1 SGDLS, CDR2 YYNGEE. The CDR3 length is 14 residues. The V end was cut by 0 bases, the J end by 0 bases, with 3 bases between.

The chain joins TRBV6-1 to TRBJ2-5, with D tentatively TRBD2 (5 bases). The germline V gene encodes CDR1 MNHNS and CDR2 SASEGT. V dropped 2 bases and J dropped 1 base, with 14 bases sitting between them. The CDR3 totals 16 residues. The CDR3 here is CASSESSRTSQETQYF. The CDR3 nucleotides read TGTGCCAGCAGTGAATCTTCCAGGACTTCCCAAGAGACCCAGTACTTC.

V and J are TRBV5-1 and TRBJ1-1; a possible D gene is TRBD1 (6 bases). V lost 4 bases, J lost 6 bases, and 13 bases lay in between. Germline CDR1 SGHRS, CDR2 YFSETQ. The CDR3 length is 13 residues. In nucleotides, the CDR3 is TGCGCCAGCAGCCCCTACAGGGTTTCTGAAGCTTTCTTT. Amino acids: CASSPYRVSEAFF. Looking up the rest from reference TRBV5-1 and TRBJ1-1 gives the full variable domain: KAGVTQTPRYLIKTRGQQVTLSCSPISGHRSVSWYQQTPGQGLQFLFEYFSETQRNKGNFPGRFSGRQFSNSRSEMNVSTLELGDSALYLCASSPYRVSEAFFGQGTRLTVV.

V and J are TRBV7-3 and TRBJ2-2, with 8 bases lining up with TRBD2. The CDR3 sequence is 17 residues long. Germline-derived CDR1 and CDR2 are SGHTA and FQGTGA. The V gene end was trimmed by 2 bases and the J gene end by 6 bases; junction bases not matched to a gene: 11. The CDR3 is CASSLFTPAGEPGELFF. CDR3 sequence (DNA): TGTGCCAGCAGCTTATTTACCCCAGCGGGAGAGCCCGGGGAGCTGTTTTTT.

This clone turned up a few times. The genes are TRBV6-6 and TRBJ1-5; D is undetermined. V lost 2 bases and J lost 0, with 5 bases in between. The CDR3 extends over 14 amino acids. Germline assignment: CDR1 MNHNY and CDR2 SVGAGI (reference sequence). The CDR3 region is CASSYESSNQPQHF. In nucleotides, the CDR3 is TGTGCCAGCAGTTACGAATCTAGCAATCAGCCCCAGCATTTT.

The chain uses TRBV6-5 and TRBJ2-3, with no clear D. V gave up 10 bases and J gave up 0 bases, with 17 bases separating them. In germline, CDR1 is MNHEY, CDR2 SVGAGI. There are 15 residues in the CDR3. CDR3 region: CATSVAVTSTDTQYF. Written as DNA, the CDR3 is TGTGCCACCAGCGTTGCGGTGACTAGCACAGATACGCAGTATTTT.

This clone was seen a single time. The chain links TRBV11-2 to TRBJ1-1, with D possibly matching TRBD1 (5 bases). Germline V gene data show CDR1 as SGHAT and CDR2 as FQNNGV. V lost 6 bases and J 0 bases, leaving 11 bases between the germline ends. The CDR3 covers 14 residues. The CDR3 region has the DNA TGTGCCAGCAGGGATGGGGGGATGAACACTGAAGCTTTCTTT. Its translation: CASRDGGMNTEAFF.

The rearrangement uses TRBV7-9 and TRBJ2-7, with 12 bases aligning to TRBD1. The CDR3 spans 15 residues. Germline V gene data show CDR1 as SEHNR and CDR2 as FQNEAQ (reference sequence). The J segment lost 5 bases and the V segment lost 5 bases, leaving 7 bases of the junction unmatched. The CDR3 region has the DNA TGTGCCAGCAGCCCCCGGGACAGGGGGCCTCACGAGCAGTACTTC. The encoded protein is CASSPRDRGPHEQYF.

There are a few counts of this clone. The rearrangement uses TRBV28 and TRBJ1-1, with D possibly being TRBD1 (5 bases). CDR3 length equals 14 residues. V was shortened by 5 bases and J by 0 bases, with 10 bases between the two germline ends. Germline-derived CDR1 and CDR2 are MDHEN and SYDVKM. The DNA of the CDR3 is TGTGCCAGCAGTCCTGCGGGGCTGAACACTGAAGCTTTCTTT. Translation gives CASSPAGLNTEAFF.

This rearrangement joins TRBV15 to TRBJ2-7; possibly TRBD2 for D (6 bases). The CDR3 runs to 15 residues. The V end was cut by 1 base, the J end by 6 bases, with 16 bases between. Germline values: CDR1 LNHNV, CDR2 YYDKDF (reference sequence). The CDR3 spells CATSRVRNAGTEQYF. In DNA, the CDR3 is TGTGCCACCAGCAGAGTTCGAAATGCGGGGACCGAGCAGTACTTC.

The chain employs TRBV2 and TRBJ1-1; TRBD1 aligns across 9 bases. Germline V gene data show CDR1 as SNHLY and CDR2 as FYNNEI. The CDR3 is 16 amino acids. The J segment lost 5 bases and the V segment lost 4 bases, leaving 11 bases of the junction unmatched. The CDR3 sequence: CASSGAPGQGRTEAFF. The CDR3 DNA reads TGTGCCAGCAGTGGGGCCCCGGGACAGGGTAGGACTGAAGCTTTCTTT.

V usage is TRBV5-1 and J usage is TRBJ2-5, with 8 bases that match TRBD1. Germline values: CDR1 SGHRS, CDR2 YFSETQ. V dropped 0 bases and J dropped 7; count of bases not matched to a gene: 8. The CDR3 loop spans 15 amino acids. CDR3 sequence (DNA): TGCGCCAGCAGCTTGGATGGGGACAGGCTCGGGACCCAGTACTTC. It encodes CASSLDGDRLGTQYF.

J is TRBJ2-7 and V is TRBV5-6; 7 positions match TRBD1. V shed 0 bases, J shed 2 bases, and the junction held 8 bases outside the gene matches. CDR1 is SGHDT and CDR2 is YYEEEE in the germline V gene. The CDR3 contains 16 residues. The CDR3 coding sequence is TGTGCCAGCAGCTTGGGCTCGGGACAGATAACCTACGAGCAGTACTTC. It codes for CASSLGSGQITYEQYF.

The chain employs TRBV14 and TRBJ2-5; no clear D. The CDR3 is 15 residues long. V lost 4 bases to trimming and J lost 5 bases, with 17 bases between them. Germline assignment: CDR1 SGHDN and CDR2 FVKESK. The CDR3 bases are TGTGCCAGCAGCCGTCGGACCAGCCTTGGGGAGACCCAGTACTTC. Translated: CASSRRTSLGETQYF.

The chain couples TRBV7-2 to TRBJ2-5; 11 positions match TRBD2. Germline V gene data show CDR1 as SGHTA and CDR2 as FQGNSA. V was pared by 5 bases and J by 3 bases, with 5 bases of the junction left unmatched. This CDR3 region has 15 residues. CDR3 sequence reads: CASSQGTSGKETQYF. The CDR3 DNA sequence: TGTGCCAGCAGCCAAGGGACTAGCGGCAAAGAGACCCAGTACTTC. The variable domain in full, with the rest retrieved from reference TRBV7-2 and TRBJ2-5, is GAGVSQSPSNKVTEKGKDVELRCDPISGHTALYWYRQSLGQGLEFLIYFQGNSAPDKSGLPSDRFSAERTGGSVSTLTIQRTQQEDSAVYLCASSQGTSGKETQYFGPGTRLLVL.

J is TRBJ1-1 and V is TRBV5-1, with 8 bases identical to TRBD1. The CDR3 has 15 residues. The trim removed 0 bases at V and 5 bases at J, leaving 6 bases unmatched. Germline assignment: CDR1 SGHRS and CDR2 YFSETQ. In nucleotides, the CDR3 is TGCGCCAGCAGCTTGGGGGACAGGTGGTTGACTGAAGCTTTCTTT. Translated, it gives CASSLGDRWLTEAFF.

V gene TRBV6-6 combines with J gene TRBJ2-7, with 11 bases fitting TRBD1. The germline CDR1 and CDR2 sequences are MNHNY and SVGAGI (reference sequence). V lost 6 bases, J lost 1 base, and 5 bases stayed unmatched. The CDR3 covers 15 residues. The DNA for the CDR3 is TGTGCCAGCAGACGGGGACAGGGGGATTCCTACGAGCAGTACTTC. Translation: CASRRGQGDSYEQYF.

CDR3 in amino acids: CASSQDLSTTGGRPGEQYF. DNA of the CDR3: TGCGCCAGCAGCCAAGACCTTTCGACTACAGGGGGGCGGCCCGGCGAGCAGTACTTC. The V call is TRBV4-1, the J call TRBJ2-5, with TRBD1 matching over 8 bases. The DNA end favors TRBJ2-7, so the J call may be wrong. This CDR3 region has 19 residues. Germline CDR1 is MGHRA and CDR2 is YSYEKL.

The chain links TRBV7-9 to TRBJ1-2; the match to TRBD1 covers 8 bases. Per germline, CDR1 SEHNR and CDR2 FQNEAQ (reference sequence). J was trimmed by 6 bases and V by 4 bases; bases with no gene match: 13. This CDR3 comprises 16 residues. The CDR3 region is CASSSWAADRDHGYTF. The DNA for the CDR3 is TGTGCCAGCAGCTCCTGGGCTGCGGACAGGGACCATGGCTACACCTTC. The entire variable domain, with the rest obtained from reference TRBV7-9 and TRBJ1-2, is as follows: DTGVSQNPRHKITKRGQNVTFRCDPISEHNRLYWYRQTLGQGPEFLTYFQNEAQLEKSRLLSDRFSAERPKGSFSTLEIQRTEQGDSAMYLCASSSWAADRDHGYTFGSGTRLTVV.

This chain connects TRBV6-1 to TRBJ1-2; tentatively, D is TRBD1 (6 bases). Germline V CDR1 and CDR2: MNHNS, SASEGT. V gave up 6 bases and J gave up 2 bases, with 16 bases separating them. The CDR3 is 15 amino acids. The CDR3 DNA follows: TGTGCCAGCAGAGGGGGGGTGGGTTTCAACTATGGCTACACCTTC. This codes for CASRGGVGFNYGYTF.

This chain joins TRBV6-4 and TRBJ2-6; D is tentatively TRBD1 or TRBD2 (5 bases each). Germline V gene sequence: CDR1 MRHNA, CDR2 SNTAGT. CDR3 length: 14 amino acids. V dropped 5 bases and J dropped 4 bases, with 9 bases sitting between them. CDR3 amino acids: CASSPGPGANVLTF. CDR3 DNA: TGTGCCAGCAGTCCGGGACCCGGGGCCAACGTCCTGACTTTC.

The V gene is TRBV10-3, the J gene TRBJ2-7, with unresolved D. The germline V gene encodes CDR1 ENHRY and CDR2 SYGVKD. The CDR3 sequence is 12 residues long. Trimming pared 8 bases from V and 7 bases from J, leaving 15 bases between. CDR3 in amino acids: CAILPRLEEQYF. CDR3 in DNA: TGTGCCATCCTACCACGGTTGGAGGAGCAGTACTTC.

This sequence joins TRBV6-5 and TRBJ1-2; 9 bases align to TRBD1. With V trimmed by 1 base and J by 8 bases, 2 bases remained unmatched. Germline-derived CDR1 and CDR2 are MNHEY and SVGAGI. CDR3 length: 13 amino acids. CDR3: CASSYLDRGGYTF. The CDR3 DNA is TGTGCCAGCAGTTACTTGGACAGGGGCGGCTACACCTTC.

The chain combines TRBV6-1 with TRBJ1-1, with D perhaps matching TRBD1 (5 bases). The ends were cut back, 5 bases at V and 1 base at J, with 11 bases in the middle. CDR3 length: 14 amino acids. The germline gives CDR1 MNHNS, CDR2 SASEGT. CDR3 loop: CASSLMTENTEAFF. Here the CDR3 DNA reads TGTGCCAGCAGTCTTATGACAGAGAACACTGAAGCTTTCTTT.